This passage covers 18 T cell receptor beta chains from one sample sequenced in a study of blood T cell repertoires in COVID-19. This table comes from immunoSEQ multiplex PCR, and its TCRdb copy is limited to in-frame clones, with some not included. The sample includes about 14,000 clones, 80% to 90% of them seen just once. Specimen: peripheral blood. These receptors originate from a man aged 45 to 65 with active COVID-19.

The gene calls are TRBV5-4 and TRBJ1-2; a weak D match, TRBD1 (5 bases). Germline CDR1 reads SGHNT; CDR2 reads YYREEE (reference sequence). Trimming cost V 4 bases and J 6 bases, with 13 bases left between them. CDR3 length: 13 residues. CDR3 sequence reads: CASSPDRIHGYTF. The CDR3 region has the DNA TGTGCCAGCAGCCCAGACAGAATTCATGGCTACACCTTC.

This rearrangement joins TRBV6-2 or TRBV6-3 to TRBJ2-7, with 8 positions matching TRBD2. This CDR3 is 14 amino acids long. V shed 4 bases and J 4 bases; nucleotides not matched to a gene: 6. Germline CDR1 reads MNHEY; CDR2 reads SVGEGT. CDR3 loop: CASSFQGLAYEQYF. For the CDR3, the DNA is TGTGCCAGCAGTTTTCAAGGACTAGCTTACGAGCAGTACTTC.

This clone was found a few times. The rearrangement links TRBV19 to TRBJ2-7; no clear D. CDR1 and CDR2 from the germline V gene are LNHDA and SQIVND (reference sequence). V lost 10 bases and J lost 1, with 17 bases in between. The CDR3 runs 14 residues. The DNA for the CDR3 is TGTGCCACCGACCCTACCGGGTCTTCCTACGAGCAGTACTTC. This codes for CATDPTGSSYEQYF.

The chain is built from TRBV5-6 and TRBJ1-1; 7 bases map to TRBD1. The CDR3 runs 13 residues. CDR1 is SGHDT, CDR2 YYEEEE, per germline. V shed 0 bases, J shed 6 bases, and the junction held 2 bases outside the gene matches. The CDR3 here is CASSLGDSPEAFF. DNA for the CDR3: TGTGCCAGCAGCTTGGGGGACAGCCCTGAAGCTTTCTTT.

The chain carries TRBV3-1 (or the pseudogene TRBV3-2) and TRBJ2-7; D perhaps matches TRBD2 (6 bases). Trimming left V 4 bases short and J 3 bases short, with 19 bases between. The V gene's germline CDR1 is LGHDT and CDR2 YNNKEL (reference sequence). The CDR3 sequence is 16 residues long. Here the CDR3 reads CASSPSWTRSGYEQYF. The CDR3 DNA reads TGTGCCAGCAGCCCGTCCTGGACCCGTAGCGGCTACGAGCAGTACTTC.

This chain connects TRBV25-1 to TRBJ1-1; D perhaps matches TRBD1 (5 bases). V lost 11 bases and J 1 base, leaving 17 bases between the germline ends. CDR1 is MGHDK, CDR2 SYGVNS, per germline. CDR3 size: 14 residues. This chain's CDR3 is CAARRAGPNTEAFF. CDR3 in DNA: TGTGCCGCCAGGAGGGCAGGGCCGAACACTGAAGCTTTCTTT.

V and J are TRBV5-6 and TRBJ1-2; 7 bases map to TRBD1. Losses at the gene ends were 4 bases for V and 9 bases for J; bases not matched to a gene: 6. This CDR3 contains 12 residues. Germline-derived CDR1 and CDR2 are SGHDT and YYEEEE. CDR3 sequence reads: CASSIDRESYTF. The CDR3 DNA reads TGTGCCAGCAGCATTGACAGGGAGAGCTACACCTTC.

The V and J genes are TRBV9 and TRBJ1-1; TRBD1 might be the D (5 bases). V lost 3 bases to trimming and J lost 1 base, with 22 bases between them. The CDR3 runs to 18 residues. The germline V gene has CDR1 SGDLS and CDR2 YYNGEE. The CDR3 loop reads CASSGGATLWDGNTEAFF. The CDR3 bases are TGTGCCAGCAGCGGTGGGGCCACCCTTTGGGATGGGAACACTGAAGCTTTCTTT.

CDR3 in DNA: TGTGCCAGCAGCTTGTCCCAGTTCACAGATACGCAGTATTTT. Protein: CASSLSQFTDTQYF. V and J are TRBV7-2 and TRBJ2-3; D uncertain. Germline CDR1 is SGHTA and CDR2 is FQGNSA. The germline V and J ends were trimmed by 3 bases and 2 bases, with 9 bases remaining between them. CDR3 length: 14 residues.

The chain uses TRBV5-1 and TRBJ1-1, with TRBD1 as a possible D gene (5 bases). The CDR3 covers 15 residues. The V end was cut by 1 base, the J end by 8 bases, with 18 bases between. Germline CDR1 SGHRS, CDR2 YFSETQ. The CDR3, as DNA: TGCGCCAGCAGCTTGACCGGGGACTCGGAAAAAGAAGCTTTCTTT. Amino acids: CASSLTGDSEKEAFF.

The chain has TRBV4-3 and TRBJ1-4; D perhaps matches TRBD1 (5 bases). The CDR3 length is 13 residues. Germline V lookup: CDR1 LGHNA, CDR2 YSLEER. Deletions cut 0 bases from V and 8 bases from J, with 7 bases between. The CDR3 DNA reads TGCGCCAGCAGCCAAGATCGGGGGGAAAAACTGTTTTTT. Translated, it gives CASSQDRGEKLFF.

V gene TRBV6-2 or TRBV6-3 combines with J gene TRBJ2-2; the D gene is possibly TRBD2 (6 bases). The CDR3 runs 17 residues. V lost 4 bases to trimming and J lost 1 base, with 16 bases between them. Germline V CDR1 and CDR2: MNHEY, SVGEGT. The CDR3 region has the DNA TGTGCCAGCAGTTCCCATAGCGGTGGGAGGAACACCGGGGAGCTGTTTTTT. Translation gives CASSSHSGGRNTGELFF.

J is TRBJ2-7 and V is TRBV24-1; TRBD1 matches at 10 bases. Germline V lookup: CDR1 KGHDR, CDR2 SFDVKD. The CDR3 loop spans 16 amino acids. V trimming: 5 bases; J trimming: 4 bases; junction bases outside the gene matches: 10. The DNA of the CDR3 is TGTGCCACCAGTGCCGAAAGGGGACAGGGGAGTTACGAGCAGTACTTC. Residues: CATSAERGQGSYEQYF.

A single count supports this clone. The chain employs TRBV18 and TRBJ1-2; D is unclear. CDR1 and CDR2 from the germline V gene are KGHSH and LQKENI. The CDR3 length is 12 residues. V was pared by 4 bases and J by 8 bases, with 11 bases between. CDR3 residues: CASSLREDGYTF. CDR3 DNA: TGTGCCAGCTCACTCCGGGAAGACGGCTACACCTTC.

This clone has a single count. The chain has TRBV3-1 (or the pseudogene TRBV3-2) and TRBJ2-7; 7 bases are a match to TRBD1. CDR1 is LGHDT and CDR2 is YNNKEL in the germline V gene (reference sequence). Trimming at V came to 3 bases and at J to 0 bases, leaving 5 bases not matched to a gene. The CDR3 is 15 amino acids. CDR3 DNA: TGTGCCAGCAGCCATCCCGGGACAGCCTCCTACGAGCAGTACTTC. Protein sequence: CASSHPGTASYEQYF.

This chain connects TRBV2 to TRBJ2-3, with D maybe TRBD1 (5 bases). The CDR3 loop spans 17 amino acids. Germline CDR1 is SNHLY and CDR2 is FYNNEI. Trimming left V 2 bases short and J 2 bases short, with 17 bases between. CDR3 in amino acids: CASSERGRFTVTDTQYF. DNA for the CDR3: TGTGCCAGCAGTGAAAGGGGCAGATTTACAGTCACAGATACGCAGTATTTT.

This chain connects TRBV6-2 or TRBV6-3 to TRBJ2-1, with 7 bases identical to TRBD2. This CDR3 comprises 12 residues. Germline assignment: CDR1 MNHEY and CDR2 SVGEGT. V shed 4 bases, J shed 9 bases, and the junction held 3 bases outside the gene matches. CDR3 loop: CASSSSGIEQFF. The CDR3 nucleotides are TGTGCCAGCAGTTCTAGCGGCATTGAGCAGTTCTTC.

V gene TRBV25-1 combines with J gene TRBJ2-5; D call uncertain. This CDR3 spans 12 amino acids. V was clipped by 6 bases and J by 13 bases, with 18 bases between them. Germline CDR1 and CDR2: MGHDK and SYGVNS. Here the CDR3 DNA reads TGTGCCAGCAGCGCCATGATCGACTCTGTGTACTTC. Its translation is CASSAMIDSVYF.